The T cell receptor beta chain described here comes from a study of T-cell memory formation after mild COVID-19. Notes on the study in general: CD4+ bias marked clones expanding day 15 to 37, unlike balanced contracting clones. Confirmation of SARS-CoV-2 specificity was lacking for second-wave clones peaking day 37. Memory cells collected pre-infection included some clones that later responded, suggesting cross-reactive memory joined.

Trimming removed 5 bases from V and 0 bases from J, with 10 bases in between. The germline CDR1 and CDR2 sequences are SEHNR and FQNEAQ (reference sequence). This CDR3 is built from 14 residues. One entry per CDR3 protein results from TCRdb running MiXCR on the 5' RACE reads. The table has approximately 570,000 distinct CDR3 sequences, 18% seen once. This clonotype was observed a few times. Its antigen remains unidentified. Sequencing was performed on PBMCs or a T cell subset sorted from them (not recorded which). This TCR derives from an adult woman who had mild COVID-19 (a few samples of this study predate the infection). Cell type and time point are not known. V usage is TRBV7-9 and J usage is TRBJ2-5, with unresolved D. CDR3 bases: TGTGCCAGCAGCCTCCGACGGGACCAAGAGACCCAGTACTTC. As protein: CASSLRRDQETQYF.